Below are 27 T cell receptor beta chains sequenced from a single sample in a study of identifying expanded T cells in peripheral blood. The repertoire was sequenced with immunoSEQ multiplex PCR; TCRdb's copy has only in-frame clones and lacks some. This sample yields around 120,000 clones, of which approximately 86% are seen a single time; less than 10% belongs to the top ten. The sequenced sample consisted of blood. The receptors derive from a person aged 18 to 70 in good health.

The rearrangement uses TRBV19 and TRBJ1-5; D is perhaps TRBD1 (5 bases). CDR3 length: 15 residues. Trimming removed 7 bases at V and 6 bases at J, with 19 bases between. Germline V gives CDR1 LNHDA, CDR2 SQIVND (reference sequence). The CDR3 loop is CASNPLSGSSQPQHF. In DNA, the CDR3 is TGTGCCAGTAACCCACTGTCAGGGTCTTCTCAGCCCCAGCATTTT.

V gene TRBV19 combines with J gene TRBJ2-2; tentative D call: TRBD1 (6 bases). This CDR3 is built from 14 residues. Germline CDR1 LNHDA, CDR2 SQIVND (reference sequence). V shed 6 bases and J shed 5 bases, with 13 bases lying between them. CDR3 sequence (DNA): TGTGCCAGTAGGAACCCAACAGGGACCGGGGAGCTGTTTTTT. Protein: CASRNPTGTGELFF. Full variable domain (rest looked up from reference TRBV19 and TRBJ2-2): DGGITQSPKYLFRKEGQNVTLSCEQNLNHDAMYWYRQDPGQGLRLIYYSQIVNDFQKGDIAEGYSVSREKKESFPLTVTSAQKNPTAFYLCASRNPTGTGELFFGEGSRLTVL.

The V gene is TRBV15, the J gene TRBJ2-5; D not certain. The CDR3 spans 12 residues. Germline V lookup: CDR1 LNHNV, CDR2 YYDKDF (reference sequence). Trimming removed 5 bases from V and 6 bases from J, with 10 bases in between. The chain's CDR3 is CATSPYGQTQYF. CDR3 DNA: TGTGCCACCAGCCCATATGGGCAGACCCAGTACTTC.

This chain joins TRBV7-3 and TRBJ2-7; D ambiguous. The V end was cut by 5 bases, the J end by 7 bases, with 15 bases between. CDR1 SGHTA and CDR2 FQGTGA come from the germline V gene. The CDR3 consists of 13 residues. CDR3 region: CASSPGGRDEQYF. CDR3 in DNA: TGTGCCAGCAGCCCAGGCGGTAGGGATGAGCAGTACTTC.

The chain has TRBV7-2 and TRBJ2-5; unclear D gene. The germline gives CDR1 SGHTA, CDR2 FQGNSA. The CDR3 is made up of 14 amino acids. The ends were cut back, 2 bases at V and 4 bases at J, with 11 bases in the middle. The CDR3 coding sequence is TGTGCCAGCAGCTTAAGTAGGGATGGAGAGACCCAGTACTTC. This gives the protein CASSLSRDGETQYF.

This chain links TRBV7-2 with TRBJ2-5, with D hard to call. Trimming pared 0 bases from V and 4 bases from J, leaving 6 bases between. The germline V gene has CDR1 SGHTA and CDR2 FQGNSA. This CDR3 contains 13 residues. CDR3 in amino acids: CASSLAGIETQYF. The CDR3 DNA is TGTGCCAGCAGCTTAGCTGGGATAGAGACCCAGTACTTC.

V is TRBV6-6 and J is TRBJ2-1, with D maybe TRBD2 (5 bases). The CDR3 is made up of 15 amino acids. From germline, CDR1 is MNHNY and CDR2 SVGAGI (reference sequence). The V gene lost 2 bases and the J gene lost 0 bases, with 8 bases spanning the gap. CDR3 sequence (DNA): TGTGCCAGCAGTTACGGAGGAAGCTCCTACAATGAGCAGTTCTTC. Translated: CASSYGGSSYNEQFF.

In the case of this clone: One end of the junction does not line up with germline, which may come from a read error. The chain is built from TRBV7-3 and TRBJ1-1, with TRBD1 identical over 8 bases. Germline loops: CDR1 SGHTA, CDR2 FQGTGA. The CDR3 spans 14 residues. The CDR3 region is CASSVTGGGTEAFF. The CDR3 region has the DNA TGTGCCAGCAGCGTAACAGGGGGTGGCACTGAAGCTTTCTTT.

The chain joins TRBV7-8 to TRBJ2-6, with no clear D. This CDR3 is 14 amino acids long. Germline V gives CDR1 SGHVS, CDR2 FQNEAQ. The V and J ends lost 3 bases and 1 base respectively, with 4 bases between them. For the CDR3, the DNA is TGTGCCAGCAGCTTCCGATCTGGGGCCAACGTCCTGACTTTC. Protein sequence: CASSFRSGANVLTF.

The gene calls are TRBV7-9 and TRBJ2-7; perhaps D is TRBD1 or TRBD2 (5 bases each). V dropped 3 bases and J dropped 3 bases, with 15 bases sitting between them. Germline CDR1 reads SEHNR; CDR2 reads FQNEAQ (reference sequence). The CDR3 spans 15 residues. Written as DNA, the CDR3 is TGTGCCAGCAGCTTCAAGGGTGGGGGAAACTACGAGCAGTACTTC. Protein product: CASSFKGGGNYEQYF.

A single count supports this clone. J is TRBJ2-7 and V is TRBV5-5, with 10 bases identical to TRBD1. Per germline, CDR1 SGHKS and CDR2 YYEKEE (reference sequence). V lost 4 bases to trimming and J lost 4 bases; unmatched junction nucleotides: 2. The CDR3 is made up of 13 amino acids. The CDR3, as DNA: TGTGCCAGCAGCGTGGACAGGGGGTACGAGCAGTACTTC. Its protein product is CASSVDRGYEQYF.

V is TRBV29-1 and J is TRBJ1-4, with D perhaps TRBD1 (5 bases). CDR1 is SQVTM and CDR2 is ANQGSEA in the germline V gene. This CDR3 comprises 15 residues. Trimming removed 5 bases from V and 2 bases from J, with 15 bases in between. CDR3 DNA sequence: TGCAGCGTTCAACGCTCGCGGGGGACTAATGAAAAACTGTTTTTT. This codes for CSVQRSRGTNEKLFF.

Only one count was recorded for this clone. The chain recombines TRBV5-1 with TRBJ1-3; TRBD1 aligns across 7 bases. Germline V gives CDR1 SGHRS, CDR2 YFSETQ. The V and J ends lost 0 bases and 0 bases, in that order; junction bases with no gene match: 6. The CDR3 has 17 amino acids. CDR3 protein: CASSLAGTVSSGNTIYF. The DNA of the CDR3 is TGCGCCAGCAGCTTGGCGGGGACAGTCTCCTCTGGAAACACCATATATTTT.

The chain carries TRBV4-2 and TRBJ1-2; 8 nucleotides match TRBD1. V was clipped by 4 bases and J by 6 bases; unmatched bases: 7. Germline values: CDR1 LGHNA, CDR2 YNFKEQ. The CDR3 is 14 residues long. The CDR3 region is CASSPTGAGNGYTF. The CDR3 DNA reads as TGTGCCAGCAGCCCGACAGGGGCCGGGAATGGCTACACCTTC.

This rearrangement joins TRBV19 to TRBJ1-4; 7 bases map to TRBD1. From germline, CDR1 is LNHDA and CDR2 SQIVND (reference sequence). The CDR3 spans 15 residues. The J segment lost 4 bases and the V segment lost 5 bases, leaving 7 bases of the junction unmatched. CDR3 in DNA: TGTGCCAGTAGTCACCCGGGACAGCTTAATGAAAAACTGTTTTTT. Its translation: CASSHPGQLNEKLFF.

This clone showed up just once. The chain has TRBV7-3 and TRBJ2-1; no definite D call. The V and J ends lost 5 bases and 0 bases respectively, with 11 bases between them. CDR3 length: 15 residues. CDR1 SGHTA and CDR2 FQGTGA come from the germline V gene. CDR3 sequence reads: CASSTASSSYNEQFF. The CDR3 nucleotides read TGTGCCAGCAGCACCGCCAGCAGCTCCTACAATGAGCAGTTCTTC.

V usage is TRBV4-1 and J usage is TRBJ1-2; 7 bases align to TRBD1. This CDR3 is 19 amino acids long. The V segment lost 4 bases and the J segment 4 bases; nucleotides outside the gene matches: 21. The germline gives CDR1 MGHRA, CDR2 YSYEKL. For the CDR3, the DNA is TGCGCCAGCAGCCTTAAAAGGGGAACAGGGGACGGTCGGGTCTATGGCTACACCTTC. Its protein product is CASSLKRGTGDGRVYGYTF.

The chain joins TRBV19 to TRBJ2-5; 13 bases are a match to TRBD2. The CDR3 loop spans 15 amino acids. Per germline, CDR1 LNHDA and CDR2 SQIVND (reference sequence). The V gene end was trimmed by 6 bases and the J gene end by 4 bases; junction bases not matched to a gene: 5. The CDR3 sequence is CASSGGLAGVETQYF. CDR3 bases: TGTGCCAGTAGCGGCGGACTAGCGGGGGTAGAGACCCAGTACTTC.

DNA for the CDR3: TGTGCCAGCGCGCGCCTAGCTAACTATGGCTACACCTTC. As protein: CASARLANYGYTF. The chain joins TRBV6-6 to TRBJ1-2; D not resolved. This CDR3 comprises 13 residues. Germline lookup yields CDR1 MNHNY and CDR2 SVGAGI (reference sequence). V lost 8 bases to trimming and J lost 0 bases, with 10 bases between them.

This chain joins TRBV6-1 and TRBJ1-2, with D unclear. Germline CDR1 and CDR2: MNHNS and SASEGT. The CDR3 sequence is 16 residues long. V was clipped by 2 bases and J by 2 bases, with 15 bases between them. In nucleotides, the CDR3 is TGTGCCAGCAGTGAAAGGTCCGGATCCTACAACTATGGCTACACCTTC. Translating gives CASSERSGSYNYGYTF.

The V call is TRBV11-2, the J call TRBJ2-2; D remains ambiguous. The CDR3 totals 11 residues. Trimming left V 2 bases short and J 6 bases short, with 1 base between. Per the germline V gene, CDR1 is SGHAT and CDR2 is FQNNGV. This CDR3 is CASSLPGELFF. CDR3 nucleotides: TGTGCCAGCAGCTTACCCGGGGAGCTGTTTTTT.

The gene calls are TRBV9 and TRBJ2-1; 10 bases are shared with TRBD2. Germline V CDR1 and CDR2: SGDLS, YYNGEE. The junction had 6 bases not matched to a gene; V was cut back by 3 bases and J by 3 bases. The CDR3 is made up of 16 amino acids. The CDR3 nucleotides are TGTGCCAGCAGCGAGACTAGCGGGTCGGACTACAATGAGCAGTTCTTC. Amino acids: CASSETSGSDYNEQFF.

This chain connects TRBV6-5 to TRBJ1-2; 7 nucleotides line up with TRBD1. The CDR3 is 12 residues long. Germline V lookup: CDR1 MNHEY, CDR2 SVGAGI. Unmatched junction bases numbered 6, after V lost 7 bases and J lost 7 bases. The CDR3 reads CASTPPGGGYTF. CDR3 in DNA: TGTGCCAGCACCCCCCCAGGGGGTGGCTACACCTTC.

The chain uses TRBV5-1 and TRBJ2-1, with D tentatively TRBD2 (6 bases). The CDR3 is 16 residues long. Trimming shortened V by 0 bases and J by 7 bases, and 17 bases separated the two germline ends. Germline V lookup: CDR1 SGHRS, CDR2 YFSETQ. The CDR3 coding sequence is TGCGCCAGCAGCTTGGACAGCGGGCACCTAGCGAATGAGCAGTTCTTC. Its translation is CASSLDSGHLANEQFF. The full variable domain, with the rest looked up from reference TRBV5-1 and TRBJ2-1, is KAGVTQTPRYLIKTRGQQVTLSCSPISGHRSVSWYQQTPGQGLQFLFEYFSETQRNKGNFPGRFSGRQFSNSRSEMNVSTLELGDSALYLCASSLDSGHLANEQFFGPGTRLTVL.

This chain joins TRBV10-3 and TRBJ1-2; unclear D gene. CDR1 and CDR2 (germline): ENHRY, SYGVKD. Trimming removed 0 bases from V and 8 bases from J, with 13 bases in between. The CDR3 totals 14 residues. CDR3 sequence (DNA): TGTGCCATCAGTGAGTCGAATGGCGCCGGAGGCTACACCTTC. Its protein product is CAISESNGAGGYTF.

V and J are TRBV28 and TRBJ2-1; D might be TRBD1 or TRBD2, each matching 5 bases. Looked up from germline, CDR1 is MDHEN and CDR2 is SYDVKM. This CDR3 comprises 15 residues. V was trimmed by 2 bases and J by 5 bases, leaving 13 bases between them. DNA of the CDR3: TGTGCCAGCAGTTTAGGGGACCAATCAGACAATGAGCAGTTCTTC. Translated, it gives CASSLGDQSDNEQFF. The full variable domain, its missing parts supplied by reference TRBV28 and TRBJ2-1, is DVKVTQSSRYLVKRTGEKVFLECVQDMDHENMFWYRQDPGLGLRLIYFSYDVKMKEKGDIPEGYSVSREKKERFSLILESASTNQTSMYLCASSLGDQSDNEQFFGPGTRLTVL.

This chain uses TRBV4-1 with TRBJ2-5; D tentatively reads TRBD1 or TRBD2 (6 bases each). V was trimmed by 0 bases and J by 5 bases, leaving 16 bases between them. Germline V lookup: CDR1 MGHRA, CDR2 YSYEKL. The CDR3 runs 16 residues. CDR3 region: CASSQDYGGHRETQYF. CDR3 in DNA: TGCGCCAGCAGCCAAGATTACGGGGGCCACCGGGAGACCCAGTACTTC.